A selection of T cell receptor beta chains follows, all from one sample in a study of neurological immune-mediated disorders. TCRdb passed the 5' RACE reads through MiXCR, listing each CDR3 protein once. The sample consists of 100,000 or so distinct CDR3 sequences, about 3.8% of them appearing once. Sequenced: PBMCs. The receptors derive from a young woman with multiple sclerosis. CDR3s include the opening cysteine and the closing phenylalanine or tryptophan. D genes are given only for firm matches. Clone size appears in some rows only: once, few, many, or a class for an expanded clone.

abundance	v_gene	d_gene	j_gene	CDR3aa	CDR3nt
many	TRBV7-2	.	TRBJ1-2	CASSLDIAYYGYTF	TGTGCCAGCAGCTTAGACATTGCCTACTATGGCTACACCTTC
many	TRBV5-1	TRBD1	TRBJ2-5	CASSWGQGGRRETQYF	TGCGCCAGCAGCTGGGGACAGGGGGGTCGAAGAGAGACCCAGTACTTC
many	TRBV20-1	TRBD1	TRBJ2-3	CSASIRQGAVDTQYF	TGCAGTGCTAGCATTCGACAGGGGGCCGTAGATACGCAGTATTTT
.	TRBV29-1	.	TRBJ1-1	CSVESRVTTEAFF	TGCAGCGTTGAATCGAGGGTGACCACTGAAGCTTTCTTT
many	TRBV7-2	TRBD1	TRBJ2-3	CASSVALTGGWDTQYF	TGTGCCAGCAGCGTCGCACTGACAGGGGGTTGGGATACGCAGTATTTT
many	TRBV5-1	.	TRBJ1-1	CASSLGLSKITEAFF	TGCGCCAGCAGCCTGGGACTGTCGAAGATCACTGAAGCTTTCTTT
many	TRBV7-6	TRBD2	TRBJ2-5	CASSRSPTSGGAQETQYF	TGTGCCAGCAGCCGCTCCCCGACTAGCGGGGGGGCCCAAGAGACCCAGTACTTC
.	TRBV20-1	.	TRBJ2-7	CSARTGTGLEQYF	TGCAGTGCTAGAACCGGGACTGGGCTCGAGCAGTACTTC
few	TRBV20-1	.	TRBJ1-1	CSARGNSEAFF	TGCAGTGCTAGGGGGAACTCTGAAGCTTTCTTT
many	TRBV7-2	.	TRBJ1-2	CASSVSWTVYGYTF	TGTGCCAGCAGCGTCTCTTGGACAGTCTATGGCTACACCTTC
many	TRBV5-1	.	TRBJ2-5	CASSPGTQETQYF	TGCGCCAGCAGCCCAGGAACACAAGAGACCCAGTACTTC
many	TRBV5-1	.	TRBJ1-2	CASSLRSSWSDYGYTF	TGCGCCAGCAGCTTGAGGAGCAGCTGGAGTGACTATGGCTACACCTTC
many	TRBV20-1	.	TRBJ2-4	CSADRGAKNIQYF	TGCAGTGCTGACCGGGGGGCCAAAAACATTCAGTACTTC
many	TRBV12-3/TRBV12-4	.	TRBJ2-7	CASSLEGWMGEQYF	TGTGCCAGCAGTTTAGAAGGATGGATGGGCGAGCAGTACTTC
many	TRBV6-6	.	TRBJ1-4	CASSSSVGFGEKLFF	TGTGCCAGCAGTTCTTCAGTCGGTTTTGGGGAAAAACTGTTTTTT
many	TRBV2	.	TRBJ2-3	CASSASGWKAQYF	TGTGCCAGCAGCGCCTCCGGGTGGAAGGCGCAGTATTTT
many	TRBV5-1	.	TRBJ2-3	CASSSQSDTQYF	TGCGCCAGCAGCTCGCAGTCAGATACGCAGTATTTT
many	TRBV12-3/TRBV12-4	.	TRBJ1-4	CASSLGLGNEKLFF	TGTGCCAGCAGTTTAGGACTGGGAAATGAAAAACTGTTTTTT
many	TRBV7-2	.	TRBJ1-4	CASSGLGTPDEKLFF	TGTGCCAGCAGCGGGCTTGGGACGCCGGATGAAAAACTGTTTTTT
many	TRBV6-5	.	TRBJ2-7	CASSYSRGAGPYEQYF	TGTGCCAGCAGTTACTCTCGGGGGGCCGGTCCCTACGAGCAGTACTTC
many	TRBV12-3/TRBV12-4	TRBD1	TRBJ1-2	CASSSLNRGVNYGYTF	TGTGCCAGCAGTTCACTAAACAGGGGAGTGAACTATGGCTACACCTTC
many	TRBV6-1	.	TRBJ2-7	CASSEGQAYEQYF	TGTGCCAGCAGTGAAGGACAGGCCTACGAGCAGTACTTC
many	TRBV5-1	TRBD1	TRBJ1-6	CASSLRTGNSPLHF	TGCGCCAGCAGCTTACGGACAGGGAATTCACCCCTCCACTTT
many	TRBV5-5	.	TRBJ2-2	CASSFKGHANTGELFF	TGTGCCAGCAGCTTTAAGGGCCACGCGAACACCGGGGAGCTGTTTTTT
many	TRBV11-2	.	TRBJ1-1	CASSLDSPTGAAFF	TGTGCCAGCAGCCTGGACAGCCCGACGGGGGCCGCTTTCTTT
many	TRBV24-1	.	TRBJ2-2	CATSDFSDTTGELFF	TGTGCCACCAGTGATTTTTCGGATACGACCGGGGAGCTGTTTTTT
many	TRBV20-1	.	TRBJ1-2	CSAEQLANYGYTF	TGCAGTGCCGAGCAGTTAGCTAACTATGGCTACACCTTC
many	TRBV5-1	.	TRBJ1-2	CASSLDWSGGRGYTF	TGCGCCAGCAGCTTGGATTGGTCCGGGGGCCGTGGCTACACCTTC
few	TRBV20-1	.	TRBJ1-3	CSARDGASGNTIYF	TGCAGTGCTAGAGATGGGGCCTCTGGAAACACCATATATTTT
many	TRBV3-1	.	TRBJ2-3	CASSFPGTALSTDTQYF	TGTGCCAGCAGCTTCCCTGGTACGGCCTTAAGCACAGATACGCAGTATTTT
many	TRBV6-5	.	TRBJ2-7	CASSRGPTSYEQYF	TGTGCCAGCAGCAGGGGCCCCACCTCCTACGAGCAGTACTTC
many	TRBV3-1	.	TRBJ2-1	CASSQEPSSYNEQFF	TGTGCCAGCAGCCAAGAGCCTAGCTCCTACAATGAGCAGTTCTTC
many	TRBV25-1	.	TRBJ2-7	CASSDDRARVYEQYF	TGTGCCAGCAGTGATGATCGGGCCAGAGTCTACGAGCAGTACTTC
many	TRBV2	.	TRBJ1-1	CASIGDKIGTEAFF	TGTGCCAGCATAGGAGACAAAATAGGCACTGAAGCTTTCTTT
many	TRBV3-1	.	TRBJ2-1	CASSQEVPSEQFF	TGTGCCAGCAGCCAAGAGGTCCCTAGTGAGCAGTTCTTC
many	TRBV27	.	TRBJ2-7	CASSLKRGGYEQYF	TGTGCCAGCAGTTTGAAAAGGGGCGGCTACGAGCAGTACTTC
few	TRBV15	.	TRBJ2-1	CATSITPDGYNEQFF	TGTGCCACCAGCATCACCCCAGACGGCTACAATGAGCAGTTCTTC
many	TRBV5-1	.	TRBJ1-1	CASSPQGGGTEAFF	TGCGCCAGCAGCCCCCAGGGAGGGGGGACTGAAGCTTTCTTT
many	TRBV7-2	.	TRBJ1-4	CASSLSRDEKLFF	TGTGCCAGCAGCTTATCCCGTGATGAAAAACTGTTTTTT
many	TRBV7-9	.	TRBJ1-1	CASRWGSYAEAFF	TGTGCCAGCAGATGGGGATCGTACGCTGAAGCTTTCTTT
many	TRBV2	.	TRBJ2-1	CASSEQGPYNEQFF	TGTGCCAGCAGTGAACAGGGCCCCTACAATGAGCAGTTCTTC
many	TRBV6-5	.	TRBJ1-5	CASSLRRSNQPQHF	TGTGCCAGCAGTCTTAGACGGAGCAATCAGCCCCAGCATTTT
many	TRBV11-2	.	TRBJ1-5	CASSSGNQPQHF	TGTGCCAGCAGCTCGGGCAATCAGCCCCAGCATTTT
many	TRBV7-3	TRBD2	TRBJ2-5	CASSLEAGAQETQYF	TGTGCCAGCAGTCTAGAAGCGGGGGCTCAAGAGACCCAGTACTTC
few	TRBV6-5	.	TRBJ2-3	CASSYSGAGMGTDTQYF	TGTGCCAGCAGTTACTCAGGGGCCGGGATGGGCACAGATACGCAGTATTTT
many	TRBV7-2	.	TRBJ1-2	CASSLVPSGYTF	TGTGCCAGCAGCTTAGTTCCTTCTGGCTACACCTTC
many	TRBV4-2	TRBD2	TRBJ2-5	CASSQAGTSGQETQYF	TGTGCCAGCAGCCAGGCCGGGACTAGCGGTCAAGAGACCCAGTACTTC
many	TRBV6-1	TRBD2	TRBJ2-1	CASSELAGVITYNEQFF	TGTGCCAGCAGTGAACTAGCGGGAGTTATCACCTACAATGAGCAGTTCTTC
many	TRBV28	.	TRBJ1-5	CASLSLGGRSQPQHF	TGTGCCAGCTTATCCCTCGGGGGCCGGAGTCAGCCCCAGCATTTT
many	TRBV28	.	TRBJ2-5	CASSFGQLGGETQYF	TGTGCCAGCAGTTTCGGACAACTCGGTGGGGAGACCCAGTACTTC
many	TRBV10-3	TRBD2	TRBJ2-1	CAISVSSGGAVNEQFF	TGTGCCATCAGTGTTTCTAGCGGGGGGGCGGTCAATGAGCAGTTCTTC
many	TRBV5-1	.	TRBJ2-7	CASSLGRLYEQYF	TGCGCCAGCAGCTTGGGGAGACTCTACGAGCAGTACTTC
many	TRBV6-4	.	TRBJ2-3	CASSASGGATDTQYF	TGTGCCAGCAGTGCTAGTGGAGGAGCCACAGATACGCAGTATTTT
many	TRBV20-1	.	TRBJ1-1	CSARDQRRPMNTEAFF	TGCAGTGCTAGAGATCAACGAAGACCGATGAACACTGAAGCTTTCTTT
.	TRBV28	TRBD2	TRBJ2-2	CASSRAGGGHTGELFF	TGTGCCAGCAGTAGAGCGGGAGGTGGTCACACCGGGGAGCTGTTTTTT
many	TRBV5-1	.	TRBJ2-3	CASSFGITDTQYF	TGCGCCAGCAGCTTTGGGATCACAGATACGCAGTATTTT
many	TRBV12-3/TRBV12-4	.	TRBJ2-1	CASRFRTGNNEQFF	TGTGCCAGCAGATTTAGGACTGGAAACAATGAGCAGTTCTTC
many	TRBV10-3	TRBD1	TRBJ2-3	CAISKGQGSDTQYF	TGTGCCATCAGTAAAGGACAGGGGTCAGATACGCAGTATTTT
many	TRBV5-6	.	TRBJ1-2	CASSPPTTGHYGYTF	TGTGCCAGCAGCCCCCCTACCACAGGGCACTATGGCTACACCTTC
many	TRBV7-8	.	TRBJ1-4	CASSPRVPGPEKLFF	TGTGCCAGCAGCCCAAGAGTTCCGGGTCCTGAAAAACTGTTTTTT